This is a list of T cell receptor beta chains from one sample in a study of T cells in tuberculosis. The repertoire was sequenced with immunoSEQ multiplex PCR; TCRdb's copy has only in-frame clones and lacks some. The repertoire includes 25,000 to 35,000 clones, less than 97% of them detected once, and 2% to 3% sits in the top ten. Sequencing input: PBMCs. The source is a donor between 10 and 29 years old with latent tuberculosis or without tuberculosis infection. Each CDR3 is given with its conserved first and last residue. The D gene is left open where the match is weak. Size tells how often a clone was seen (once, few, many) or the class of an expanded clone, and some rows leave it out.

j_gene: TRBJ2-2; d_gene: .; abundance: .; v_gene: TRBV5-1; CDR3aa: CASSPPGISNTGELFF; CDR3nt: TGCGCCAGCAGCCCCCCAGGGATATCGAACACCGGGGAGCTGTTTTTT
j_gene: TRBJ1-5; d_gene: TRBD1; abundance: .; v_gene: TRBV5-6; CDR3aa: CASSFAGQANQPQHF; CDR3nt: TGTGCCAGCAGCTTTGCGGGACAGGCAAATCAGCCCCAGCATTTT
j_gene: TRBJ1-4; d_gene: .; abundance: once; v_gene: TRBV21-1; CDR3aa: CASSKALYRGRREKLFF; CDR3nt: TGTGCCAGCAGCAAAGCGCTTTATAGGGGCCGGAGAGAAAAACTGTTTTTT
j_gene: TRBJ2-5; d_gene: .; abundance: .; v_gene: TRBV11-2; CDR3aa: CASSLGQTQETQYF; CDR3nt: TGTGCCAGCAGCTTAGGACAGACCCAAGAGACCCAGTACTTC
j_gene: TRBJ2-1; d_gene: .; abundance: .; v_gene: TRBV5-8; CDR3aa: CASSLGGFSYNEQFF; CDR3nt: TGTGCCAGCAGCTTGGGAGGGTTCTCCTACAATGAGCAGTTCTTC
j_gene: TRBJ1-5; d_gene: .; abundance: .; v_gene: TRBV6-6; CDR3aa: CASSYREGWGNQPQHF; CDR3nt: TGTGCCAGCAGTTACCGGGAGGGTTGGGGCAATCAGCCCCAGCATTTT
j_gene: TRBJ2-2; d_gene: .; abundance: .; v_gene: TRBV18; CDR3aa: CASSLSRAGGTGELFF; CDR3nt: TGTGCCAGCTCACTTTCGAGAGCGGGCGGGACCGGGGAGCTGTTTTTT
j_gene: TRBJ2-3; d_gene: .; abundance: once; v_gene: TRBV9; CDR3aa: CASSVGGLLTDTQYF; CDR3nt: TGTGCCAGCAGCGTCGGGGGACTCCTCACAGATACGCAGTATTTT
j_gene: TRBJ2-1; d_gene: .; abundance: once; v_gene: TRBV2; CDR3aa: CASSERGGDEQFF; CDR3nt: TGTGCCAGCAGTGAGAGAGGGGGGGATGAGCAGTTCTTC
j_gene: TRBJ2-1; d_gene: .; abundance: .; v_gene: TRBV9; CDR3aa: CASSFSGNEQFF; CDR3nt: TGTGCCAGCAGCTTTAGCGGCAATGAGCAGTTCTTC
j_gene: TRBJ2-1; d_gene: .; abundance: .; v_gene: TRBV29-1; CDR3aa: CSVVSGSKNEQFF; CDR3nt: TGCAGCGTTGTTAGTGGGAGTAAGAATGAGCAGTTCTTC
j_gene: TRBJ1-5; d_gene: TRBD1; abundance: .; v_gene: TRBV5-8; CDR3aa: CASSLAPTGSQPQHF; CDR3nt: TGTGCCAGCAGCTTGGCCCCGACAGGGAGTCAGCCCCAGCATTTT
j_gene: TRBJ1-4; d_gene: .; abundance: .; v_gene: TRBV11-2; CDR3aa: CASSSSDSRGEKLFF; CDR3nt: TGTGCCAGCAGCTCTTCGGACTCTCGAGGGGAAAAACTGTTTTTT
j_gene: TRBJ2-3; d_gene: .; abundance: .; v_gene: TRBV28; CDR3aa: CASMWAGAPTDTQYF; CDR3nt: TGTGCCAGCATGTGGGCGGGGGCCCCCACAGATACGCAGTATTTT